The subject of this entry is one T cell receptor beta chain. Its antigen is as yet unknown. The data were obtained in a study of cytomegalovirus exposure and HLA in healthy donors. PCR amplification relied on 60 Vbeta primers (plus 13 Jbeta primers). In the authors' workflow: In a later analysis, of tens of millions of unique beta chains, about 12 million appeared in at least two donors. TCRdb's table, derived via immunoSEQ multiplex PCR, lists solely in-frame clones and lacks some. V and J calls plus clone size are reproduced from that table; the DNA served to infer D and trimming. Among under 200,000 clones listed, approximately 85% were seen once. Each donor was healthy, and each was a bone marrow donor. Whole-study results and caveats: Accurate prediction of most subjects' HLA-A and HLA-B alleles from TCR beta sequences was reported. Most TCR sequences were seen very rarely across donors, but some public TCRs occurred in many.

Sequencing used PBMCs. The TCR was taken from a man between 18 and 29 years old in good health and CMV-seropositive.

DNA of the CDR3: TGTGCCAGCAGTTACGCGGGCCCTAATATGAACACTGAAGCTTTCTTT. Encoded protein: CASSYAGPNMNTEAFF. V is TRBV27 and J is TRBJ1-1; D unclear. The germline gives CDR1 MNHEY, CDR2 SMNVEV (reference sequence). V dropped 4 bases and J dropped 0 bases, with 15 bases sitting between them. CDR3 length: 16 residues.